These 19 T cell receptor beta chains were sequenced from one sample in a study of vaccination and CD4 T cells after COVID-19. Oncomine TCR Beta short-read sequencing was applied to DNA from cultured CD4+ T cells. From the PCR reads, TCRdb called clonotypes with MiXCR, one entry per CDR3 protein. The data contain 9,500 to 14,000 distinct CDR3 sequences, 29% of them singletons. The treatment: roughly ten-day PBMC culture with coronavirus spike peptide pools or control peptides (ViraFEST assay). Their antigens remain unidentified. The sample comprised cultured CD4+ T cells from blood. The receptors were gathered from a human donor with COVID-19.

The chain combines TRBV15 with TRBJ2-5; no definite D call. The length of the CDR3 is 15 residues. Looked up from germline, CDR1 is LNHNV and CDR2 is YYDKDF (reference sequence). V lost 0 bases and J lost 1, with 9 bases in between. This CDR3 is CATSRDERVQETQYF. In DNA form, the CDR3 reads TGTGCCACCAGCAGAGATGAAAGGGTCCAAGAGACCCAGTACTTC.

This clonotype has just a few counts. The chain combines TRBV10-3 with TRBJ2-5; 8 nucleotides align to TRBD2. Looked up from germline, CDR1 is ENHRY and CDR2 is SYGVKD. After removal of 3 bases from V and 5 bases from J, the junction contained 8 bases not matched to a gene. This CDR3 has 15 residues. The CDR3 nucleotides read TGTGCCATCAGTGATTACGGGGGGGCCGCCGAGACCCAGTACTTC. This gives the protein CAISDYGGAAETQYF.

This clonotype was picked up a small number of times. The rearrangement links TRBV9 to TRBJ1-1; tentatively, D is TRBD1 (6 bases). Deletions cut 4 bases from V and 5 bases from J, with 15 bases between. This CDR3 is 14 amino acids long. Per the germline V gene, CDR1 is SGDLS and CDR2 is YYNGEE. The CDR3 DNA reads as TGTGCCAGCAGCCAGGGGCAGGGGAGTACTGAAGCTTTCTTT. It translates to CASSQGQGSTEAFF. The complete variable domain, with remaining parts taken from reference TRBV9 and TRBJ1-1, reads DSGVTQTPKHLITATGQRVTLRCSPRSGDLSVYWYQQSLDQGLQFLIQYYNGEERAKGNILERFSAQQFPDLHSELNLSSLELGDSALYFCASSQGQGSTEAFFGQGTRLTVV.

The chain links TRBV6-1 to TRBJ2-5; TRBD1 is a possible D gene (6 bases). The germline CDR1 and CDR2 sequences are MNHNS and SASEGT. The CDR3 spans 14 residues. Trimming shortened V by 5 bases and J by 1 base, and 11 bases separated the two germline ends. The CDR3 reads CASSRTEGQETQYF. The DNA for the CDR3 is TGTGCCAGCAGTCGGACAGAGGGCCAAGAGACCCAGTACTTC.

The V and J genes are TRBV11-3 and TRBJ2-7; possibly TRBD2 for D (6 bases). Germline V gene lookup returns CDR1 SGHNT and CDR2 YENEEA. The CDR3 length is 13 residues. Trimming took off 3 bases at V and 3 bases at J, with 9 bases between the two ends. Here the CDR3 DNA reads TGTGCCAGCAGCTTGGGCGGGGACTACGAGCAGTACTTC. It is translated as CASSLGGDYEQYF.

Only a few counts were recorded for this clonotype. This chain links TRBV11-2 with TRBJ1-4, with no clear D. Trimming cost V 1 base and J 8 bases, with 11 bases left between them. Per the germline V gene, CDR1 is SGHAT and CDR2 is FQNNGV. The CDR3 totals 14 residues. The CDR3 coding sequence is TGTGCCAGCAGCTTAGTAATGGGGAACGAAAAACTGTTTTTT. It encodes CASSLVMGNEKLFF.

This chain connects TRBV10-1 to TRBJ1-1, with D hard to call. V was pared by 3 bases and J by 4 bases, with 12 bases between. CDR3 length equals 14 residues. Germline V gene lookup returns CDR1 WNHNN and CDR2 SYGVQD (reference sequence). CDR3 region: CASSERSLGTEAFF. CDR3 bases: TGCGCCAGCAGTGAACGCTCCCTGGGCACTGAAGCTTTCTTT.

This clonotype was picked up a small number of times. The chain employs TRBV19 and TRBJ2-5; 10 nucleotides align to TRBD1. The CDR3 is 15 amino acids. The germline CDR1 and CDR2 sequences are LNHDA and SQIVND (reference sequence). After removal of 8 bases from V and 1 base from J, the junction contained 7 bases not matched to a gene. CDR3 sequence reads: CASSRDRGGQETQYF. As DNA, the CDR3 is TGTGCCAGTTCTAGGGACAGGGGTGGCCAAGAGACCCAGTACTTC.

J is TRBJ2-1 and V is TRBV11-1, with 8 bases fitting TRBD2. This CDR3 is 14 amino acids long. CDR1 and CDR2 from the germline V gene are SGHAT and FQDESV (reference sequence). The V gene end was trimmed by 6 bases and the J gene end by 4 bases; junction bases not matched to a gene: 5. The CDR3 sequence: CASSSGESYNEQFF. The DNA of the CDR3 is TGTGCCAGCAGTAGCGGGGAATCTTACAATGAGCAGTTCTTC.

The genes are TRBV7-3 and TRBJ1-2, with unresolved D. V shed 4 bases and J shed 2 bases, with 14 bases lying between them. Looked up from germline, CDR1 is SGHTA and CDR2 is FQGTGA. The CDR3 has 15 amino acids. This CDR3 reads CASSSTRGGNYGYTF. The CDR3 bases are TGTGCCAGCAGCTCAACGAGAGGAGGGAACTATGGCTACACCTTC.

The chain is built from TRBV19 and TRBJ2-1; 10 bases align to TRBD1. The CDR3 has 15 amino acids. Germline V gene data show CDR1 as LNHDA and CDR2 as SQIVND (reference sequence). Trimming removed 5 bases from V and 10 bases from J; junction bases left unmatched: 11. The CDR3 loop is CASSSEGTGVGEQFF. The CDR3 nucleotides read TGTGCCAGTAGTTCCGAGGGGACAGGGGTCGGAGAGCAGTTCTTC.

This chain joins TRBV7-2 and TRBJ2-3; D might be TRBD2 (7 bases). In germline, CDR1 is SGHTA, CDR2 FQGNSA. Trimming took 5 bases from V and 7 from J, leaving 16 bases between them. The length of the CDR3 is 14 residues. The DNA of the CDR3 is TGTGCCAGCAGCCCCAAGGGGGGGGGGTATACGCAGTATTTT. Translated: CASSPKGGGYTQYF.

This clonotype showed up just a few times. At one of its ends the junction is not consistent with the germline gene, which may arise from a read error. The chain couples TRBV27 to TRBJ2-1; 8 nucleotides agree with TRBD2. Germline assignment: CDR1 MNHEY and CDR2 SMNVEV (reference sequence). There are 14 residues in the CDR3. CDR3: CASRLGAGDGEQFF. CDR3 bases: TGTGCCAGCCGTTTGGGAGCGGGGGATGGTGAGCAGTTCTTC.

There are a few counts of this clonotype. This chain joins TRBV7-9 and TRBJ2-7; 8 nucleotides align to TRBD1. Germline values: CDR1 SEHNR, CDR2 FQNEAQ (reference sequence). Trimming cost V 5 bases and J 2 bases; bases outside gene matches: 11. This CDR3 contains 16 residues. Written as DNA, the CDR3 is TGTGCCAGCAGCCAACCTTCAGGGGGCGATGCCTACGAGCAGTACTTC. Residues: CASSQPSGGDAYEQYF. Based on the CDR3 plus reference TRBV7-9 and TRBJ2-7, the full variable domain is DTGVSQNPRHKITKRGQNVTFRCDPISEHNRLYWYRQTLGQGPEFLTYFQNEAQLEKSRLLSDRFSAERPKGSFSTLEIQRTEQGDSAMYLCASSQPSGGDAYEQYFGPGTRLTVT.

The rearrangement uses TRBV4-2 and TRBJ1-3, with unresolved D. The V gene's germline CDR1 is LGHNA and CDR2 YNFKEQ. This CDR3 has 12 residues. The V and J ends lost 1 base and 4 bases respectively, with 2 bases between them. The CDR3: CASSQGGNTIYF. The CDR3 bases are TGTGCCAGCAGCCAAGGAGGAAACACCATATATTTT.

The chain carries TRBV7-2 and TRBJ1-5; D is possibly TRBD1 (6 bases). V lost 1 base and J 6 bases, leaving 13 bases between the germline ends. CDR1 is SGHTA, CDR2 FQGNSA, per germline. This CDR3 contains 15 residues. The CDR3 here is CASSLEGGAGQPQHF. Here the CDR3 DNA reads TGTGCCAGCAGCTTAGAGGGGGGGGCGGGTCAGCCCCAGCATTTT.

Notes on this clonotype: A junction end diverges from the germline sequence, so it may reflect a read error. This chain joins TRBV11-1 and TRBJ2-7, with D perhaps given as TRBD1 or TRBD2 (5 bases each). CDR1 and CDR2 from the germline V gene are SGHAT and FQDESV (reference sequence). The CDR3 is made up of 14 amino acids. The CDR3 is CASSQEGRGHEQYF. The CDR3 DNA is TGCGCCAGCAGCCAAGAGGGGCGTGGGCACGAGCAGTACTTC.

Within the sample, this clonotype is large. This sequence joins TRBV21-1 and TRBJ1-2. TRBV21-1 represents a pseudogene. The CDR3 has 18 amino acids. DNA for the CDR3: TGTGCCAGCAGCAAAGCTGAGTTTTGCACCCTCTTCGACTATGGCTACACCTTC. Translating gives CASSKAEFCTLFDYGYTF.

There are a few counts of this clonotype. The chain recombines TRBV2 with TRBJ2-4, with 12 bases lining up with TRBD2. The CDR3 loop spans 17 amino acids. J gave up 4 bases and V 3 bases, and 7 bases lay outside the gene matches. CDR1 and CDR2 (germline): SNHLY, FYNNEI. The CDR3 DNA is TGTGCCAGCAGTGAGGGGCCTAGCGGGGGGGCGAAAAACATTCAGTACTTC. Translation gives CASSEGPSGGAKNIQYF.